One sample yielded the 7 T cell receptor beta chains listed below, sequenced in a study of blood T cell repertoires in COVID-19. Profiled with immunoSEQ multiplex PCR; TCRdb holds only in-frame clones, not every one. The sample yields more than 100,000 clones, roughly nine tenths seen once. Sequencing used peripheral blood. The receptors stem from a human donor in a cohort sampled during active COVID-19.

The chain combines TRBV27 with TRBJ2-3, with D maybe TRBD2 (6 bases). Germline assignment: CDR1 MNHEY and CDR2 SMNVEV (reference sequence). The V gene lost 0 bases and the J gene lost 11 bases, with 18 bases spanning the gap. This CDR3 spans 15 amino acids. The CDR3: CASSLSRTDLGGQYF. In DNA, the CDR3 is TGTGCCAGCAGTTTATCGAGGACCGACCTGGGGGGGCAGTATTTT.

The J gene is TRBJ1-1, the V gene TRBV7-6; 7 nucleotides align to TRBD1. The CDR3 sequence is 12 residues long. Trimming at V came to 5 bases and at J to 5 bases, leaving 2 bases not matched to a gene. CDR1 is SGHVS, CDR2 FNYEAQ, per germline. The CDR3 coding sequence is TGTGCCAGCAGCCCAGGGGGTACTGAAGCTTTCTTT. Translation gives CASSPGGTEAFF. The full variable domain, completed using reference TRBV7-6 and TRBJ1-1, is GAGVSQSPRYKVTKRGQDVALRCDPISGHVSLYWYRQALGQGPEFLTYFNYEAQQDKSGLPNDRFSAERPEGSISTLTIQRTEQRDSAMYRCASSPGGTEAFFGQGTRLTVV.

This rearrangement joins TRBV9 to TRBJ2-5, with 13 nucleotides matching TRBD2. Germline V gives CDR1 SGDLS, CDR2 YYNGEE. CDR3 size: 16 residues. With V trimmed by 0 bases and J by 5 bases, 4 bases remained unmatched. The CDR3 reads CASSVGTSGGSETQYF. Written as DNA, the CDR3 is TGTGCCAGCAGCGTAGGGACTAGCGGGGGTTCGGAGACCCAGTACTTC.

The chain uses TRBV11-2 and TRBJ1-4; TRBD1 might be the D (5 bases). The V end lost 1 base, the J end lost 8 bases, and 14 bases lay between the germline ends. Germline V gene data show CDR1 as SGHAT and CDR2 as FQNNGV. This CDR3 spans 15 amino acids. CDR3 DNA sequence: TGTGCCAGCAGCTTAGGGACCATGCGGGGGGAAAAACTGTTTTTT. This codes for CASSLGTMRGEKLFF.

This rearrangement joins TRBV18 to TRBJ1-4; maybe TRBD1 (6 bases). Germline V lookup: CDR1 KGHSH, CDR2 LQKENI. The V gene lost 3 bases and the J gene lost 4 bases, with 12 bases spanning the gap. The CDR3 runs to 15 residues. DNA for the CDR3: TGTGCCAGCTCACCTCTGACAGGAAGTAATGAAAAACTGTTTTTT. This gives the protein CASSPLTGSNEKLFF.

In this sample, this clone turned up a few times. This chain uses TRBV5-4 with TRBJ2-3; D remains ambiguous. V lost 3 bases, J lost 0 bases, and 14 bases lay in between. Germline V gene lookup returns CDR1 SGHNT and CDR2 YYREEE (reference sequence). CDR3 length: 16 residues. The CDR3 loop reads CASSSVADTSTDTQYF. CDR3 nucleotides: TGTGCCAGCAGCTCCGTAGCAGATACTAGCACAGATACGCAGTATTTT.

The gene calls are TRBV5-6 and TRBJ2-3; D is uncertain. Germline CDR1 SGHDT, CDR2 YYEEEE. This CDR3 spans 14 amino acids. V dropped 2 bases and J dropped 6 bases, with 13 bases sitting between them. This CDR3 is CASSLETTWDTQYF. The CDR3 DNA reads TGTGCCAGCAGCTTAGAAACTACCTGGGATACGCAGTATTTT.